This TCR beta chain was sequenced in a study of molecular identifiers for immune sequencing clone quantification. This CDR3 has 15 residues. Looked up from germline, CDR1 is LGHNA and CDR2 is YNFKEQ. V shed 1 base and J shed 6 bases, with 16 bases lying between them. Libraries of naive CD8 cells were prepared from about 20,000 to 1,000,000 sorted cells using 10%, 30% or 50% RNA. Findings and caveats of the study: Over 97% of effector molecules, but under 1% in naive cells, were held by clones with more than 20 RNA copies.

TCRdb redid the calling of the PCR reads with MiXCR, one entry per CDR3 protein. The repertoire includes about 510,000 distinct CDR3 sequences, about 25% of them detected once, and about 0.75% sits in the top ten. This clonotype was seen many times. Antigen specificity is unknown. Sequences were obtained from naive CD8+ T cells from blood, with Jurkat cell RNA spiked in. Sample subset: FACS-sorted CD8+CD4-CCR7+CD45RA+ naive T cells. The clonotype comes from a human donor in good health. Some libraries in this study had Jurkat cell RNA spiked in. This chain joins TRBV4-2 and TRBJ2-7; D is perhaps TRBD2 (6 bases). The CDR3 DNA reads TGTGCCAGCAGCCAAGTACCAGGAGGGGCTAGCGAGCAGTACTTC. Protein: CASSQVPGGASEQYF.